This is a list of T cell receptor beta chains from one sample in a study of neurological immune-mediated disorders. In TCRdb, the 5' RACE reads were re-called with MiXCR into one record per CDR3 protein. The sample yields tens of thousands of distinct CDR3 sequences, about a tenth seen once. Sequencing was carried out using PBMCs. These receptors were collected from a woman aged 25 to 39 with HTLV-1-associated myelopathy (HAM/TSP). CDR3s include the opening cysteine and the closing phenylalanine or tryptophan. The order of the fields is J gene, D gene, clone size, V gene, CDR3 protein, CDR3 DNA. The D gene is left open where the match is weak. Part of the rows lack a size; the others show once, few, many or a class for expanded clones.

TRBJ2-2	NA	many	TRBV5-8	CASSLDRNTGELFF	TGTGCCAGCAGCTTGGATAGAAACACCGGGGAGCTGTTTTTT
TRBJ1-4	NA	many	TRBV20-1	CSARPAGSVEKLFF	TGCAGTGCTAGACCAGCAGGGTCAGTTGAAAAACTGTTTTTT
TRBJ1-1	TRBD1	many	TRBV12-3/TRBV12-4	CASSFFRTGVRKNTEAFF	TGTGCCAGCAGTTTTTTTAGGACAGGGGTAAGAAAGAACACTGAAGCTTTCTTT
TRBJ2-3	NA	many	TRBV5-1	CASSLVGESGRDTQYF	TGCGCCAGCAGCTTGGTCGGTGAGAGTGGGCGAGATACGCAGTATTTT
TRBJ2-3	NA	many	TRBV20-1	CSASRWTPFGTDTQYF	TGCAGTGCTAGCAGGTGGACACCTTTTGGCACAGATACGCAGTATTTT
TRBJ2-2	NA	many	TRBV5-1	CASSPREAGELFF	TGCGCCAGCAGCCCCAGGGAGGCCGGGGAGCTGTTTTTT
TRBJ1-1	TRBD1	NA	TRBV5-1	CASSTGQGWNTEAFF	TGCGCCAGCAGCACTGGACAGGGGTGGAACACTGAAGCTTTCTTT
TRBJ2-1	NA	many	TRBV5-1	CASSPTSFPNEQFF	TGCGCCAGCAGCCCGACTAGTTTCCCCAATGAGCAGTTCTTC
TRBJ1-4	TRBD1	many	TRBV5-1	CASSRTGQGGEKLFF	TGCGCCAGCAGCCGGACCGGACAGGGCGGTGAAAAACTGTTTTTT
TRBJ2-7	TRBD2	many	TRBV20-1	CSASWGTRYEQYF	TGCAGTGCTAGTTGGGGGACTAGATACGAGCAGTACTTC
TRBJ2-7	NA	many	TRBV3-1	CASRDGTRHYEQYF	TGTGCCAGCAGAGACGGGACAAGACACTACGAGCAGTACTTC